This TCR beta chain originates from a study of blood T cell repertoires in COVID-19. Turning to the study itself: The United States, Italy and Spain were the sources of the acute and convalescent COVID-19 samples. PBMCs, B-cell-depleted T cells, or T cells were the source of the cDNA or gDNA that made up the material.

The CDR3 spans 15 residues. The V gene's germline CDR1 is SGHNT and CDR2 YENEEA. With V trimmed by 6 bases and J by 6 bases, 14 bases remained unmatched. Produced via immunoSEQ multiplex PCR; TCRdb's table is partial and in-frame only. Of about 420,000 clones listed, about 90% are singletons. The Seattle patients joined while their infection was active and were tracked longitudinally afterward. Sequencing input: peripheral blood. V usage is TRBV11-3 and J usage is TRBJ2-7; 7 bases are a match to TRBD1. This sequence was found in a man between 18 and 35 years old with COVID-19, enrolled during active disease. The CDR3 sequence is CASRTSRGPGGEQYF. DNA of the CDR3: TGTGCCAGCAGAACCTCCAGGGGACCAGGGGGCGAGCAGTACTTC.